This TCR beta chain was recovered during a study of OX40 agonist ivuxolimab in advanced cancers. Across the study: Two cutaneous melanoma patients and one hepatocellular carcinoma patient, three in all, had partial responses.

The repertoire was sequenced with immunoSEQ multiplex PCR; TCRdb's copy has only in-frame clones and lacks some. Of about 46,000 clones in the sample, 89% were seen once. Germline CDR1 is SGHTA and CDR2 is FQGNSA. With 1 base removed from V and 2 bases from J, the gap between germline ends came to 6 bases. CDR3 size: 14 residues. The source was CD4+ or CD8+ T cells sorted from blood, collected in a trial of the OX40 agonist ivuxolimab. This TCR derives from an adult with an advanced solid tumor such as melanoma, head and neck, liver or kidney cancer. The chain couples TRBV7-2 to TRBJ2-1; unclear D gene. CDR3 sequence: CASSLGGTYNEQFF. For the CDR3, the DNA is TGTGCCAGCAGCTTAGGGGGTACCTACAATGAGCAGTTCTTC.